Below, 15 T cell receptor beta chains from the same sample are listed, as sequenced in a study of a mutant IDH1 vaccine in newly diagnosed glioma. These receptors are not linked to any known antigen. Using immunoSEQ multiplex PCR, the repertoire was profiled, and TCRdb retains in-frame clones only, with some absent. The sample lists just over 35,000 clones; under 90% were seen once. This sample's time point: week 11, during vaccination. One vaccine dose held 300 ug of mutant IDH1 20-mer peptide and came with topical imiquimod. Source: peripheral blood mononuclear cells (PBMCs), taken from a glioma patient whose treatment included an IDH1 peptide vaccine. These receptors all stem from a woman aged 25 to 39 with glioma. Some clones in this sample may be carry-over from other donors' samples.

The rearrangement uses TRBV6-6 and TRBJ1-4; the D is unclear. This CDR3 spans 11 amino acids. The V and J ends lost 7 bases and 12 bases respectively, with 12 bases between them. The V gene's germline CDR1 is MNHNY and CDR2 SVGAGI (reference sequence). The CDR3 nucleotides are TGTGCCAGCAACTCTAGATTAGAACTGTTTTTT. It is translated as CASNSRLELFF.

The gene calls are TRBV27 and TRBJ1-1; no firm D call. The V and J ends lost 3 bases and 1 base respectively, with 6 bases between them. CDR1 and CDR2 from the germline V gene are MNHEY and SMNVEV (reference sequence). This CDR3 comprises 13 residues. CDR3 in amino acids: CASSFISNTEAFF. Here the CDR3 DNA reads TGTGCCAGCAGTTTTATATCGAACACTGAAGCTTTCTTT.

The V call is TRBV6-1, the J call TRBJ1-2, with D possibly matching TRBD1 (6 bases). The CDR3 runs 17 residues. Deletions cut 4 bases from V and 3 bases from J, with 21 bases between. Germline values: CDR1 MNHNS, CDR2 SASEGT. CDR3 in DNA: TGTGCCAGCAGTGGTAGTGGATTGTTGGGGGGCTACTATGGCTACACCTTC. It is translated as CASSGSGLLGGYYGYTF.

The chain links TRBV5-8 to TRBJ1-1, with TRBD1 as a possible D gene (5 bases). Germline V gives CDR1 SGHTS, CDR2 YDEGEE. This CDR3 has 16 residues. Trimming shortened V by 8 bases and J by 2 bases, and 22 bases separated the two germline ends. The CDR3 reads CARGGSLEGINTEAFF. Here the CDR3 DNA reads TGTGCCAGGGGAGGGTCACTGGAGGGGATCAACACTGAAGCTTTCTTT.

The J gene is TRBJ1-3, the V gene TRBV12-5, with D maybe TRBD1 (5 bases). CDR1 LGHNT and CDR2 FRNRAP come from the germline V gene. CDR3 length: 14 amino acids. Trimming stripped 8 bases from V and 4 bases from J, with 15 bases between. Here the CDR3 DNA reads TGTGCTAGTAAACAAGGGGTTGTAGGAAACACCATATATTTT. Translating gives CASKQGVVGNTIYF.

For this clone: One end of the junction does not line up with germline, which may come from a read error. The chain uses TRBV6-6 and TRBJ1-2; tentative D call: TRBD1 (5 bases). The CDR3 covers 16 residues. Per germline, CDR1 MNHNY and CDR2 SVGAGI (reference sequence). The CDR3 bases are TGTGCCAGCAGCGGGCTTCCGTGGACGGCGGACGGGGCCCCAGACTTC. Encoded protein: CASSGLPWTADGAPDF.

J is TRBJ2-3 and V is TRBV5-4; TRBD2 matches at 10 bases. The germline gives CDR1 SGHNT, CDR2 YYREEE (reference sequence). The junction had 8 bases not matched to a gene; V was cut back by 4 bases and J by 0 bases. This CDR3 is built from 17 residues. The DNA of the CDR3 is TGTGCCAGCAGCGTAGCGGGAGGCCGGCCTAGCACAGATACGCAGTATTTT. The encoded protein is CASSVAGGRPSTDTQYF.

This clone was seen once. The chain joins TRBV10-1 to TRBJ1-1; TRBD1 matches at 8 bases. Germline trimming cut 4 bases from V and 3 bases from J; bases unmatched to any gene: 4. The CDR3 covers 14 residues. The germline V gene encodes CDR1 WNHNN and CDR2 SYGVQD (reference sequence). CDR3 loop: CASSAGGADTEAFF. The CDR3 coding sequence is TGCGCCAGCAGTGCAGGGGGCGCGGACACTGAAGCTTTCTTT.

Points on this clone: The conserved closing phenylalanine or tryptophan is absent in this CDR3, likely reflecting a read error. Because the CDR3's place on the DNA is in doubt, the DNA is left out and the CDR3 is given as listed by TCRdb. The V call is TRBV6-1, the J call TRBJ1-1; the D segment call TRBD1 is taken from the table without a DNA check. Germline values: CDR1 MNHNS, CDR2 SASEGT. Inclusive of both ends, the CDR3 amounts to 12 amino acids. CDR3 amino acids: CASSPLDRDIVC.

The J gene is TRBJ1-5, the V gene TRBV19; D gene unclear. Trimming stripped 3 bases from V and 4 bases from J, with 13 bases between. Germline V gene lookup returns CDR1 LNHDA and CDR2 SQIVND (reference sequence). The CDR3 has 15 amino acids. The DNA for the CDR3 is TGTGCCAGTAGTATCGGGCAGCTTCCTAATCAGCCCCAGCATTTT. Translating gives CASSIGQLPNQPQHF.

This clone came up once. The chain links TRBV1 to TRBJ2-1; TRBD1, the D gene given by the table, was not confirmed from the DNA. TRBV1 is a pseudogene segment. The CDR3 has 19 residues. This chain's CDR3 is CTSSQDVWDTLNGDNEQFF. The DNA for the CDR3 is TGCACCAGCAGCCAAGATGTGTGGGACACCCTAAATGGGGACAATGAGCAGTTCTTC.

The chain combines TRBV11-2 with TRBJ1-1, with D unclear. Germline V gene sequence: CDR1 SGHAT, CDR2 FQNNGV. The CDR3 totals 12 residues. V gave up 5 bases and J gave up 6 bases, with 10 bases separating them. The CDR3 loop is CASSHGVAEAFF. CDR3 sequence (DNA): TGTGCCAGCAGCCACGGGGTAGCTGAAGCTTTCTTT. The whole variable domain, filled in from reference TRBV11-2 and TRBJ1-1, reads EAGVAQSPRYKIIEKRQSVAFWCNPISGHATLYWYQQILGQGPKLLIQFQNNGVVDDSQLPKDRFSAERLKGVDSTLKIQPAKLEDSAVYLCASSHGVAEAFFGQGTRLTVV.

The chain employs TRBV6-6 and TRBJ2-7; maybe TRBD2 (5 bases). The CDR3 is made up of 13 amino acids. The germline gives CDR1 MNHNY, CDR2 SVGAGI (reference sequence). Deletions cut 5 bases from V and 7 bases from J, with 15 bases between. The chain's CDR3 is CASSPRTLGEQYF. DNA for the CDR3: TGTGCCAGCAGTCCCCGGACTTTAGGAGAGCAGTACTTC.

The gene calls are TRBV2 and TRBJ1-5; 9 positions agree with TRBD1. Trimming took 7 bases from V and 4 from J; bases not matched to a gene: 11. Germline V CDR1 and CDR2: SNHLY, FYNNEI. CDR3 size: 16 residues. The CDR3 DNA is TGTGCCAGCAAGAAATATGAGACAGGGGGAAATCAGCCCCAGCATTTT. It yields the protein CASKKYETGGNQPQHF.

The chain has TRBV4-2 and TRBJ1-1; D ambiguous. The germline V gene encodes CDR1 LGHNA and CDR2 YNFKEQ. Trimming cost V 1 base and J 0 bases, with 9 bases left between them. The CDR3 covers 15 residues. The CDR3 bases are TGTGCCAGCAGCCAAGGCTCACCGATGAACACTGAAGCTTTCTTT. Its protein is CASSQGSPMNTEAFF.